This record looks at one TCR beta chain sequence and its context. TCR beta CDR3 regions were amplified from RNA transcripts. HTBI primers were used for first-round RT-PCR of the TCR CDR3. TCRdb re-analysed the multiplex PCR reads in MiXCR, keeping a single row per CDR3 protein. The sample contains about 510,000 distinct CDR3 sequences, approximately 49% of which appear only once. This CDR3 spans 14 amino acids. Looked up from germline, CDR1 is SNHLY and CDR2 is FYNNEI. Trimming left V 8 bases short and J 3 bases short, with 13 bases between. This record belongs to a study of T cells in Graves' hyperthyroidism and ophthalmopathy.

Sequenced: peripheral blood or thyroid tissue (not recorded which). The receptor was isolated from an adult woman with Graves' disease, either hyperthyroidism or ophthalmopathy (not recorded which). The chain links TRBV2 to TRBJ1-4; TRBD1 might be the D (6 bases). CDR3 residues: CASCLDSPNEKLFF. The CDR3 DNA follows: TGTGCCAGCTGTCTGGACAGCCCTAATGAAAAACTGTTTTTT.